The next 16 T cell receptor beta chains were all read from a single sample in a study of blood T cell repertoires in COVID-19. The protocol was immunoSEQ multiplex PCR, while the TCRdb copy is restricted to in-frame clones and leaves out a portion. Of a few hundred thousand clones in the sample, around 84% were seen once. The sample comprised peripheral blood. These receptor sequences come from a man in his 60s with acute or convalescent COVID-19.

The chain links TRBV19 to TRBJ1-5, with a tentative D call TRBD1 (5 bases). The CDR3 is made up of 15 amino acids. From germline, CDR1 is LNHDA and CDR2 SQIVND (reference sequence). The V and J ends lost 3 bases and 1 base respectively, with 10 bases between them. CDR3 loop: CASSMIGVSNQPQHF. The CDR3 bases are TGTGCCAGTAGTATGATAGGGGTGAGCAATCAGCCCCAGCATTTT.

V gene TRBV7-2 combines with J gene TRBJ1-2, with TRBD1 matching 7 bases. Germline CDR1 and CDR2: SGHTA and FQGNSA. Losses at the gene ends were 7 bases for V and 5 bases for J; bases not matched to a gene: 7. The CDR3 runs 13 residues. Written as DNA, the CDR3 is TGTGCCAGCACCCCGGGACAGAGTTATGGCTACACCTTC. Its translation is CASTPGQSYGYTF.

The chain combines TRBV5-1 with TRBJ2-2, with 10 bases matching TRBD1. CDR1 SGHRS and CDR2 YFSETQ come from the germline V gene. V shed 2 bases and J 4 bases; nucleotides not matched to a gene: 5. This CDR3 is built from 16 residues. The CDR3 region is CASSLDRGQGTGELFF. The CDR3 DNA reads TGCGCCAGCAGCTTAGACAGGGGGCAGGGCACCGGGGAGCTGTTTTTT. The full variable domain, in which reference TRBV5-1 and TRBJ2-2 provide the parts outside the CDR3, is KAGVTQTPRYLIKTRGQQVTLSCSPISGHRSVSWYQQTPGQGLQFLFEYFSETQRNKGNFPGRFSGRQFSNSRSEMNVSTLELGDSALYLCASSLDRGQGTGELFFGEGSRLTVL.

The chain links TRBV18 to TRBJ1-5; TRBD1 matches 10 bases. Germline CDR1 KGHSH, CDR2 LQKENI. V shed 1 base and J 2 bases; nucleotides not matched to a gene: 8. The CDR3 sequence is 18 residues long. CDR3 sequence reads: CASSPLSSGTGGNQPQHF. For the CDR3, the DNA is TGTGCCAGCTCACCACTATCCTCTGGGACAGGGGGCAATCAGCCCCAGCATTTT.

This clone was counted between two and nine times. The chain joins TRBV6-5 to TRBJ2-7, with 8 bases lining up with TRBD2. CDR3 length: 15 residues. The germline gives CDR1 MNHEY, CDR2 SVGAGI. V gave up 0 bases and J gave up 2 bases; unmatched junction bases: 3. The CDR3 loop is CASSYSSRGAYEQYF. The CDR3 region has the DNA TGTGCCAGCAGTTACTCTTCGCGGGGGGCCTACGAGCAGTACTTC.

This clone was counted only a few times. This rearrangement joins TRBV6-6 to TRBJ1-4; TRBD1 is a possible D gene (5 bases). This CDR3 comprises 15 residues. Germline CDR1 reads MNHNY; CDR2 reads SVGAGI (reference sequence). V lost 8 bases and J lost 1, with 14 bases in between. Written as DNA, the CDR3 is TGTGCCAGCGTGCCCCAGGGATTAACTAATGAAAAACTGTTTTTT. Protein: CASVPQGLTNEKLFF.

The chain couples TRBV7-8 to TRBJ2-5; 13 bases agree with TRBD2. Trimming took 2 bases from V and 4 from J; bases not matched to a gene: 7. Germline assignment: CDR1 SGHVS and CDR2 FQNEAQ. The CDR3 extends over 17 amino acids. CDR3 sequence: CASSLPGLAGSLETQYF. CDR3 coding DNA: TGTGCCAGCAGCTTACCGGGACTAGCGGGGTCCCTAGAGACCCAGTACTTC.

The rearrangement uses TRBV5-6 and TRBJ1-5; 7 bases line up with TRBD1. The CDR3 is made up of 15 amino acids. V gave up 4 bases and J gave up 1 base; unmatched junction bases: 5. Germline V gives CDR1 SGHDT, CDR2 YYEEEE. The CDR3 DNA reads TGTGCCAGCAGCGGCAGGGGGGTCAGCAATCAGCCCCAGCATTTT. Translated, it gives CASSGRGVSNQPQHF.

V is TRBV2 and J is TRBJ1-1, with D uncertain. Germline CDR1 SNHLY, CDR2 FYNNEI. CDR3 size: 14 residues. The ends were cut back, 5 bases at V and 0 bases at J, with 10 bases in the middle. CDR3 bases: TGTGCCAGCAGTCCACAGCCTTTGAACACTGAAGCTTTCTTT. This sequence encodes CASSPQPLNTEAFF.

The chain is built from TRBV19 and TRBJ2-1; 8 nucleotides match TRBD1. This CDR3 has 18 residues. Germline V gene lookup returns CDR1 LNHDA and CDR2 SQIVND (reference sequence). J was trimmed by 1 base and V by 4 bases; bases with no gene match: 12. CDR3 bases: TGTGCCAGTAGTACAGGGGGCGCCCGGATGCTATCCTACAATGAGCAGTTCTTC. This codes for CASSTGGARMLSYNEQFF.

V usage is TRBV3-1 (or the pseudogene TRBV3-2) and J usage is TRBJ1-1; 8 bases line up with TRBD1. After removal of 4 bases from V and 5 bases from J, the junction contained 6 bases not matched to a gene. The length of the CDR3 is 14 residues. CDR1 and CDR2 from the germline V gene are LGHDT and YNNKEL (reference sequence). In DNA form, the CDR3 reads TGTGCCAGCAGCCGAGGACAGGGAAGGACTGAAGCTTTCTTT. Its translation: CASSRGQGRTEAFF.

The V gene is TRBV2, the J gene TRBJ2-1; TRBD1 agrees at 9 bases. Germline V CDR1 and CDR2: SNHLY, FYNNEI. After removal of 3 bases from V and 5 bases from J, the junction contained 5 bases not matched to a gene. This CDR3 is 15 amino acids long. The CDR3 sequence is CASSEDRGAHNEQFF. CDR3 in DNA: TGTGCCAGCAGTGAGGACAGGGGCGCCCACAATGAGCAGTTCTTC.

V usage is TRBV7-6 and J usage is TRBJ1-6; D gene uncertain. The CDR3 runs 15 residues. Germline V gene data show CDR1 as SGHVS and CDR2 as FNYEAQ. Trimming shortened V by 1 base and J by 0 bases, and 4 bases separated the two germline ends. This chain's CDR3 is CASSLVSSYNSPLHF. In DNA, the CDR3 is TGTGCCAGCAGCTTAGTTAGCTCCTATAATTCACCCCTCCACTTT. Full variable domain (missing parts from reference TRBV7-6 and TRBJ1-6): GAGVSQSPRYKVTKRGQDVALRCDPISGHVSLYWYRQALGQGPEFLTYFNYEAQQDKSGLPNDRFSAERPEGSISTLTIQRTEQRDSAMYRCASSLVSSYNSPLHFGNGTRLTVT.

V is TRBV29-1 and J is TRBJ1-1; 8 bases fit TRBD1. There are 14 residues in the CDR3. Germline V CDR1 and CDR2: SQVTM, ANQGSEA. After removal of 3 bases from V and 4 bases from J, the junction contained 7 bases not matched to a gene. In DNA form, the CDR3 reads TGCAGCGTTGACTACCAGGGGGCTGTCACTGAAGCTTTCTTT. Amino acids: CSVDYQGAVTEAFF.

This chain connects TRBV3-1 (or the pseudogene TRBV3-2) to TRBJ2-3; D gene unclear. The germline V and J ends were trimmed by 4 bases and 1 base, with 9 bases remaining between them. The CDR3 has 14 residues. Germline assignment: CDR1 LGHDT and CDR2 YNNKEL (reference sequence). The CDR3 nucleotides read TGTGCCAGCAGCCCGGGTCCTGGCACAGATACGCAGTATTTT. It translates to CASSPGPGTDTQYF.

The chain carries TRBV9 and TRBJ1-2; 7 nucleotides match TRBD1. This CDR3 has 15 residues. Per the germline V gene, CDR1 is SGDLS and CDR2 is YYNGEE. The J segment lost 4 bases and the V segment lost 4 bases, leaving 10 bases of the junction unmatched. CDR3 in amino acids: CASSPERGRVYGYTF. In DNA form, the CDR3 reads TGTGCCAGCAGCCCCGAAAGGGGGCGCGTCTATGGCTACACCTTC.